The sequence of this TCR beta chain was determined in a study of blood T cell repertoires in COVID-19. Across the whole study: Italy, Spain and the United States were the sources of the convalescent and acute COVID-19 samples. PBMCs, B-cell-depleted T cells, or T cells were the source of the cDNA or gDNA that made up the material.

Per the authors' pipeline: For nucleated cells, counts were estimated from reference gene primer amplification. TCRdb's copy holds only in-frame clones and misses some; the assay was immunoSEQ multiplex PCR. D and trimming come from the DNA, and the V and J calls and clone size come from that table. The data hold some 130,000 clones, with just under 85% observed a single time. The CDR3 is made up of 15 amino acids. The ends lost 5 bases at V and 4 bases at J; junction bases unmatched: 3. Germline V gives CDR1 SGHVS, CDR2 FQNEAQ. This chain connects TRBV7-8 to TRBJ2-2, with 11 positions matching TRBD1. The clonotype comes from a human donor in a cohort sampled during active COVID-19. The sequencing input was peripheral blood. The CDR3 sequence is CASSVGTGGTGELFF. The CDR3 DNA reads TGTGCCAGCAGCGTCGGGACAGGGGGCACCGGGGAGCTGTTTTTT.